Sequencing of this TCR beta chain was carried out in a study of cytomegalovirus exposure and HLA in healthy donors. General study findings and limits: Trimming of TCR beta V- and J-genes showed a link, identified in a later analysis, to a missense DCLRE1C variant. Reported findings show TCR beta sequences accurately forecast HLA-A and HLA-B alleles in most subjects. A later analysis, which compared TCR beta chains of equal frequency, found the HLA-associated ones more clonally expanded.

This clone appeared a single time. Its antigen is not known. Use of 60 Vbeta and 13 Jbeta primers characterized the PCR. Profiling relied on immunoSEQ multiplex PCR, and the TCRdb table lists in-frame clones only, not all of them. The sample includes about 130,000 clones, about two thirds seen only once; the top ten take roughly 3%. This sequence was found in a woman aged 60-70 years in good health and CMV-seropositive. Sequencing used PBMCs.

The CDR3 spells CASSPDSGGEQYF. Here the CDR3 DNA reads TGTGCCAGCAGTCCTGACTCCGGAGGAGAGCAGTACTTC. V usage is TRBV6-5 and J usage is TRBJ2-5, with D possibly being TRBD2 (5 bases). Germline V lookup: CDR1 MNHEY, CDR2 SVGAGI. V shed 5 bases and J shed 11 bases, with 18 bases lying between them. The CDR3 is 13 residues long.